These 20 T cell receptor beta chains share one sample of origin, sequenced in a study of cytomegalovirus exposure and HLA in healthy donors. The study ran its PCR with 60 Vbeta and 13 Jbeta primers. Method: immunoSEQ multiplex PCR; TCRdb's copy keeps in-frame clones and lacks some. The sample comprises 150,000 to 200,000 clones, about 75% of which are singletons, and roughly 2% rests with the top ten. The sample consisted of PBMCs. These receptor sequences come from a female donor in good health and CMV-seronegative.

This chain connects TRBV27 to TRBJ2-7; possibly TRBD1 for D (6 bases). CDR1 is MNHEY and CDR2 is SMNVEV in the germline V gene (reference sequence). The CDR3 has 13 residues. Trimming left V 2 bases short and J 3 bases short, with 8 bases between. The CDR3 region has the DNA TGTGCCAGCAGTTTAGAAGGGGGCTACGAGCAGTACTTC. It specifies CASSLEGGYEQYF.

The J gene is TRBJ2-7, the V gene TRBV19, with 10 bases that match TRBD2. Germline assignment: CDR1 LNHDA and CDR2 SQIVND (reference sequence). The CDR3 contains 17 residues. Unmatched junction bases numbered 13, after V lost 1 base and J lost 7 bases. CDR3 DNA sequence: TGTGCCAGTAGTATAGGGAGGACTAGCGGACCCAAATGGGAGCAGTACTTC. This gives the protein CASSIGRTSGPKWEQYF.

The rearrangement joins TRBV4-2 to TRBJ2-7; 8 bases fit TRBD2. Losses at the gene ends were 4 bases for V and 2 bases for J; bases not matched to a gene: 13. The CDR3 spans 17 residues. CDR1 is LGHNA, CDR2 YNFKEQ, per germline. CDR3 sequence reads: CASSPGGVGVRTYEQYF. The CDR3 region has the DNA TGTGCCAGCAGCCCGGGGGGGGTCGGGGTAAGGACCTACGAGCAGTACTTC.

V is TRBV7-2 and J is TRBJ2-2; TRBD2 aligns across 9 bases. Looked up from germline, CDR1 is SGHTA and CDR2 is FQGNSA. V trimming: 1 base; J trimming: 6 bases; junction bases outside the gene matches: 12. CDR3 length: 18 amino acids. The CDR3 here is CASSLVFSVSGSSGELFF. The CDR3 bases are TGTGCCAGCAGCTTAGTTTTTAGTGTTAGCGGGAGTTCCGGGGAGCTGTTTTTT. Filled out from reference TRBV7-2 and TRBJ2-2, the complete variable domain reads GAGVSQSPSNKVTEKGKDVELRCDPISGHTALYWYRQSLGQGLEFLIYFQGNSAPDKSGLPSDRFSAERTGGSVSTLTIQRTQQEDSAVYLCASSLVFSVSGSSGELFFGEGSRLTVL.

This clone was counted a single time. Other DNA sequences of this sample code for an identical CDR3. V is TRBV13 and J is TRBJ1-2; D gene ambiguous. Trimming removed 1 base from V and 5 bases from J, with 11 bases in between. From germline, CDR1 is PRHDT and CDR2 FYEKMQ (reference sequence). This CDR3 region has 14 residues. CDR3 amino acids: CASSLARGGYGYTF. The CDR3 nucleotides are TGTGCCAGCAGCTTAGCACGGGGAGGGTATGGCTACACCTTC.

This clone was seen more than once but under ten times. This chain joins TRBV5-4 and TRBJ1-2; D is unclear. Trimming pared 1 base from V and 4 bases from J, leaving 11 bases between. The CDR3 spans 14 residues. Germline V gene sequence: CDR1 SGHNT, CDR2 YYREEE (reference sequence). CDR3 sequence: CASSLSAGSYGYTF. CDR3 nucleotide sequence: TGTGCCAGCAGCTTGTCGGCAGGATCCTATGGCTACACCTTC.

In this sample, this clone turned up once. This chain uses TRBV6-5 with TRBJ2-1; 7 bases line up with TRBD1. Germline lookup yields CDR1 MNHEY and CDR2 SVGAGI. Trimming at V came to 5 bases and at J to 10 bases, leaving 14 bases not matched to a gene. CDR3 length: 15 amino acids. The CDR3: CASSAPGQSPPEQFF. DNA for the CDR3: TGTGCCAGCAGTGCGCCGGGACAGAGCCCGCCCGAGCAGTTCTTC.

This sequence joins TRBV5-1 and TRBJ2-7; maybe TRBD2 (6 bases). The CDR3 sequence is 15 residues long. Trimming removed 4 bases at V and 6 bases at J, with 20 bases between. Germline values: CDR1 SGHRS, CDR2 YFSETQ. CDR3 in amino acids: CASSLDGRGAGEQYF. CDR3 nucleotide sequence: TGCGCCAGCAGCCTGGACGGGAGAGGGGCGGGCGAGCAGTACTTC.

This chain links TRBV18 with TRBJ2-7, with 11 bases that match TRBD2. Germline V gives CDR1 KGHSH, CDR2 LQKENI. The CDR3 length is 17 residues. V lost 1 base, J lost 5 bases, and 10 bases stayed unmatched. The DNA for the CDR3 is TGTGCCAGCTCACCACTAGCTAGCGGGAGGAAATACAACGAGCAGTACTTC. Protein: CASSPLASGRKYNEQYF.

This chain links TRBV19 with TRBJ1-2, with D tentatively TRBD1 (6 bases). The CDR3 extends over 15 amino acids. CDR1 is LNHDA, CDR2 SQIVND, per germline (reference sequence). The V end was cut by 5 bases, the J end by 8 bases, with 21 bases between. CDR3 in amino acids: CASSFVPTGMSGYTF. DNA of the CDR3: TGTGCCAGTAGTTTCGTCCCCACAGGGATGAGCGGCTACACCTTC.

The chain links TRBV11-2 to TRBJ2-1, with D tentatively TRBD2 (6 bases). The CDR3 is made up of 14 amino acids. Germline CDR1 and CDR2: SGHAT and FQNNGV. Between the trimmed V and J ends, which lost 5 bases and 8 bases, there was a span of 16 bases. CDR3 in amino acids: CASSRDPGSYEQFF. The CDR3 coding sequence is TGTGCCAGCAGCCGGGACCCCGGGAGCTATGAGCAGTTCTTC.

This clone appeared a few times. This chain uses TRBV15 with TRBJ2-7; maybe TRBD2 (9 bases). Germline loops: CDR1 LNHNV, CDR2 YYDKDF (reference sequence). V lost 4 bases and J lost 7, with 23 bases in between. This CDR3 contains 16 residues. The CDR3 sequence: CATSKERASGDREQYF. The CDR3 region has the DNA TGTGCCACCAGCAAAGAGCGGGCTAGCGGGGACAGGGAGCAGTACTTC. The full variable domain, in which reference TRBV15 and TRBJ2-7 provide the parts outside the CDR3, is DAMVIQNPRYQVTQFGKPVTLSCSQTLNHNVMYWYQQKSSQAPKLLFHYYDKDFNNEADTPDNFQSRRPNTSFCFLDIRSPGLGDTAMYLCATSKERASGDREQYFGPGTRLTVT.

The genes are TRBV5-1 and TRBJ2-7; 7 bases agree with TRBD1. The trim removed 0 bases at V and 3 bases at J, leaving 6 bases unmatched. CDR3 length equals 15 residues. CDR1 and CDR2 from the germline V gene are SGHRS and YFSETQ. Here the CDR3 reads CASSLAPDRDYEQYF. For the CDR3, the DNA is TGCGCCAGCAGCTTGGCCCCCGACAGGGACTACGAGCAGTACTTC.

V is TRBV30 and J is TRBJ1-2, with D perhaps matching TRBD1 (5 bases). The CDR3 totals 13 residues. Germline V gene sequence: CDR1 GTSNPN, CDR2 SVGIG (reference sequence). Trimming took off 3 bases at V and 9 bases at J, with 17 bases between the two ends. CDR3 amino acids: CAWRAVGGNRYTF. CDR3 DNA sequence: TGTGCCTGGAGAGCTGTGGGGGGGAATCGCTACACCTTC. Based on the CDR3 plus reference TRBV30 and TRBJ1-2, the full variable domain is SQTIHQWPATLVQPVGSPLSLECTVEGTSNPNLYWYRQAAGRGLQLLFYSVGIGQISSEVPQNLSASRPQDRQFILSSKKLLLSDSGFYLCAWRAVGGNRYTFGSGTRLTVV.

V gene TRBV27 combines with J gene TRBJ1-2, with D possibly being TRBD1 (5 bases). Trimming removed 3 bases from V and 4 bases from J, with 12 bases in between. Germline CDR1 reads MNHEY; CDR2 reads SMNVEV (reference sequence). The CDR3 runs 14 residues. In DNA, the CDR3 is TGTGCCAGCAGTTTTCACCAGGGACTCTATGGCTACACCTTC. Its protein is CASSFHQGLYGYTF.

The CDR3 DNA sequence: TGTGCCAGCTCACCAGGTAGTGGCTACACCTTC. Amino acid sequence: CASSPGSGYTF. The J gene is TRBJ1-2, the V gene TRBV18; D remains unclear. Germline V gives CDR1 KGHSH, CDR2 LQKENI. V lost 2 bases and J 7 bases, leaving 5 bases between the germline ends. This CDR3 is 11 amino acids long.

In its sample, this clone was seen once. The V gene is TRBV14, the J gene TRBJ1-1, with unresolved D. V was cut by 0 bases and J by 10 bases, with 15 bases left in between. Germline CDR1 is SGHDN and CDR2 is FVKESK. This CDR3 has 14 residues. The CDR3, as DNA: TGTGCCAGCAGCCAAGATAATCGAGGTGGTGGAGCTTTCTTT. It specifies CASSQDNRGGGAFF.

In its sample, this clone was seen a few times. The junction differs from germline at one of its ends, possibly a read error. This rearrangement joins TRBV15 to TRBJ1-4, with D possibly matching TRBD1 (6 bases). Germline CDR1 and CDR2: LNHNV and YYDKDF (reference sequence). This CDR3 contains 15 residues. Written as DNA, the CDR3 is TGTGCCACCAGCAGTTCAGGGGAGACTAAGGAAAAACTGTTTTTT. The encoded protein is CATSSSGETKEKLFF.

This clone was counted a few times. The CDR3 region is CASSPPGGRVYEQFF. DNA for the CDR3: TGTGCCAGCAGCCCCCCTGGCGGGAGGGTCTATGAGCAGTTCTTC. The chain employs TRBV7-2 and TRBJ2-1; TRBD2 aligns across 9 bases. Germline CDR1 SGHTA, CDR2 FQGNSA. This CDR3 spans 15 amino acids. V was pared by 5 bases and J by 8 bases, with 10 bases of the junction left unmatched.

The chain is built from TRBV6-1 and TRBJ2-5; D possibly corresponds to TRBD2 (6 bases). CDR1 and CDR2 (germline): MNHNS, SASEGT. Deletions cut 7 bases from V and 5 bases from J, with 20 bases between. CDR3 size: 15 residues. Here the CDR3 reads CASTPLRDWGETQYF. For the CDR3, the DNA is TGTGCCAGCACTCCCCTCCGGGACTGGGGTGAGACCCAGTACTTC.